The sample holds many counts of the clone carrying this T cell receptor (beta chain). This record belongs to a study of regulatory T cells in long-lasting Graves disease. Construction of TCR beta libraries relied on iRepertoire HTBI primers and on Arm-PCR targeting CDR3 regions. MiXCR was run by TCRdb on the multiplex PCR reads, yielding one entry per CDR3 protein. The repertoire consists of 520,000 or so distinct CDR3 sequences, with approximately 12% occurring once and the leading ten covering around 10%. The CDR3 covers 17 residues. Germline V gives CDR1 SGHNT, CDR2 YENEEA. The V end was cut by 0 bases, the J end by 9 bases, with 22 bases between. Regarding time point: newly diagnosed GD, antithyroid drugs for less than 3 months. There was RNA extracted from PBMCs, and the TCR library was made from it. These data were also filed under a second study, of T cells in Graves' hyperthyroidism and ophthalmopathy. That work states: For Graves' hyperthyroidism to be stable, ophthalmopathy could not progress within 18 months. The hyperthyroidism was newly diagnosed and had lasted under 2 months; the patients were aged 18 to 65.

The chain joins TRBV11-3 to TRBJ2-3, with a possible D match to TRBD2 (6 bases). The receptor was isolated from a woman aged 25 to 39 with Graves disease. Source: peripheral blood mononuclear cells (PBMCs), taken at new diagnosis, from a patient treated with antithyroid drugs. DNA of the CDR3: TGTGCCAGCAGCTTAGATTCGGGGACTGACTACGGAGGGACGCAGTATTTT. Protein: CASSLDSGTDYGGTQYF.